A single sample gave rise to the 7 T cell receptor beta chains below, sequenced in a study of blood T cell repertoires in COVID-19. Profiling relied on immunoSEQ multiplex PCR, and the TCRdb table lists in-frame clones only, not all of them. The data contain some 15,000 clones, around 88% of them singletons. The sequenced sample was peripheral blood. The receptors shown here come from a human donor in a cohort sampled during active COVID-19.

V gene TRBV5-1 combines with J gene TRBJ2-2; D not certain. The germline V and J ends were trimmed by 5 bases and 5 bases, with 16 bases remaining between them. The CDR3 totals 15 residues. CDR1 is SGHRS, CDR2 YFSETQ, per germline. DNA for the CDR3: TGCGCCAGCAGGCTGGCGCAGGTGAGAACCGGGGAGCTGTTTTTT. This gives the protein CASRLAQVRTGELFF.

V and J are TRBV28 and TRBJ2-1; D remains unclear. The CDR3 is 15 amino acids. Germline V gene sequence: CDR1 MDHEN, CDR2 SYDVKM. Trimming left V 6 bases short and J 0 bases short, with 12 bases between. The CDR3 reads CASSLIVPSYNEQFF. The CDR3 DNA sequence: TGTGCCAGCAGCCTAATAGTCCCCTCCTACAATGAGCAGTTCTTC. Looking up the rest from reference TRBV28 and TRBJ2-1 gives the full variable domain: DVKVTQSSRYLVKRTGEKVFLECVQDMDHENMFWYRQDPGLGLRLIYFSYDVKMKEKGDIPEGYSVSREKKERFSLILESASTNQTSMYLCASSLIVPSYNEQFFGPGTRLTVL.

For this clone: The junction departs from the called germline gene at one end, perhaps through a read error. The chain has TRBV10-2 and TRBJ2-3, with 9 positions matching TRBD2. The CDR3 totals 15 residues. Germline lookup yields CDR1 WSHSY and CDR2 SAAADI. The CDR3 coding sequence is TGCGTCAGCACCCCGGTTAGCGGGAGATCAGATACGCAGTATTTT. It yields the protein CVSTPVSGRSDTQYF.

J is TRBJ2-5 and V is TRBV7-9; TRBD2 matches 10 bases. From germline, CDR1 is SEHNR and CDR2 FQNEAQ (reference sequence). Germline trimming cut 4 bases from V and 4 bases from J; bases unmatched to any gene: 6. The CDR3 runs 15 residues. CDR3 coding DNA: TGTGCCAGCAGCTCAGGGGTAGCGGGAGGAGAGACCCAGTACTTC. Encoded protein: CASSSGVAGGETQYF.

This chain connects TRBV6-1 to TRBJ2-2; no definite D call. With 2 bases removed from V and 4 bases from J, the gap between germline ends came to 8 bases. CDR3 length: 14 residues. The germline V gene has CDR1 MNHNS and CDR2 SASEGT. The CDR3 sequence: CASSEQITTGELFF. CDR3 nucleotide sequence: TGTGCCAGCAGTGAACAGATTACCACCGGGGAGCTGTTTTTT.

This clone has only one observation. The CDR3 is CSGLLKGGTQYF. The CDR3 nucleotides are TGCAGTGGTCTCCTAAAGGGAGGGACCCAGTACTTC. The V and J genes are TRBV29-1 and TRBJ2-5; TRBD2 is a possible D gene (6 bases). The CDR3 consists of 12 residues. Germline V gene sequence: CDR1 SQVTM, CDR2 ANQGSEA.

The CDR3 nucleotides are TGTGCCAGCAGCGCGGGGGGCTATAGCTACAATGAGCAGTTCTTC. Encoded protein: CASSAGGYSYNEQFF. The genes are TRBV9 and TRBJ2-1; D possibly corresponds to TRBD2 (7 bases). CDR3 size: 15 residues. CDR1 SGDLS and CDR2 YYNGEE come from the germline V gene. The V gene lost 3 bases and the J gene lost 3 bases, with 13 bases spanning the gap.